The rows below give T cell receptor beta chains drawn from one sample of a study of cytomegalovirus exposure and HLA in healthy donors. The protocol was immunoSEQ multiplex PCR, while the TCRdb copy is restricted to in-frame clones and leaves out a portion. The data hold under 150,000 clones, with 75% to 80% observed a single time. What was sequenced was PBMCs. The receptor set was obtained from a woman aged 40 to 50 in good health and CMV-seropositive. The CDR3 runs from the conserved cysteine through the conserved F or W. D genes are given only for firm matches. Clone sizes are given selectively: once, few, many, or a class where the clone is expanded.

CSVIRDRDTGELFF	TGCAGCGTTATCCGGGACAGGGACACCGGGGAGCTGTTTTTT	TRBJ2-2	TRBD1	-	14	TRBV29-1
CATDTGELFF	TGTGCCACAGACACCGGGGAGCTGTTTTTT	TRBJ2-2	-	-	10	TRBV6-1
CASSIDGGSYDTQYF	TGTGCCAGTAGTATAGACGGGGGAAGCTACGACACGCAGTATTTT	TRBJ2-3	-	-	15	TRBV19
CASSEEGSNYGYTF	TGTGCCAGCAGTGAAGAGGGTTCTAACTATGGCTACACCTTC	TRBJ1-2	-	few	14	TRBV6-5
CASSLVGRGATNEKLFF	TGCGCCAGCAGCTTGGTGGGCAGGGGCGCAACTAATGAAAAACTGTTTTTT	TRBJ1-4	-	-	17	TRBV5-1
CASSIDGGGRSSYEQYF	TGTGCCAGTAGTATTGACGGCGGGGGGAGGAGCTCCTACGAGCAGTACTTC	TRBJ2-7	TRBD2	-	17	TRBV19
CASRMTGGHQPQHF	TGTGCCAGCAGGATGACAGGGGGCCATCAGCCCCAGCATTTT	TRBJ1-5	TRBD1	-	14	TRBV6-5
CASRRGGQDEQYF	TGTGCCAGCAGGAGGGGGGGGCAGGACGAGCAGTACTTC	TRBJ2-7	-	once	13	TRBV27
CSALTGYEQYF	TGCAGTGCTTTGACAGGGTACGAGCAGTACTTC	TRBJ2-7	TRBD1	once	11	TRBV20-1
CASSLGTGGYDGYTF	TGTGCCAGCAGCTTGGGGACCGGGGGTTACGATGGCTACACCTTC	TRBJ1-2	-	-	15	TRBV7-9
CASSSGPLGGEQYF	TGCGCCAGCAGCTCGGGACCTCTGGGGGGCGAGCAGTACTTC	TRBJ2-7	-	few	14	TRBV5-1
CASSISGSQPQHF	TGTGCCAGTAGTATATCGGGGAGTCAGCCCCAGCATTTT	TRBJ1-5	-	-	13	TRBV19
CASSQVDTGELFF	TGCGCCAGCAGCCAAGTCGACACCGGGGAGCTGTTTTTT	TRBJ2-2	-	-	13	TRBV4-1
CASSDEQGRYTGELFF	TGTGCCAGCAGTGACGAACAGGGGAGGTACACCGGGGAGCTGTTTTTT	TRBJ2-2	-	-	16	TRBV2
CASSQASREQYF	TGTGCCAGCAGCCAAGCCTCCCGCGAGCAGTACTTC	TRBJ2-7	-	-	12	TRBV14
CAWRGDFVAGELFF	TGTGCCTGGAGGGGAGATTTCGTCGCCGGGGAGCTGTTTTTT	TRBJ2-2	-	-	14	TRBV30
CASSVASGNSGDIQYF	TGTGCCAGCAGCGTAGCTAGCGGAAACTCAGGGGACATTCAGTACTTC	TRBJ2-4	-	-	16	TRBV9
CASSSGQGYEGYTF	TGTGCCAGCAGCTCGGGACAGGGTTATGAGGGCTACACCTTC	TRBJ1-2	TRBD1	-	14	TRBV6-5
CASSATGTSGTGELFF	TGCGCCAGCAGCGCCACCGGGACTAGCGGCACCGGGGAGCTGTTTTTT	TRBJ2-2	TRBD2	-	16	TRBV5-1
CASSLGGAKRTEAFF	TGTGCCAGCAGCCTTGGGGGGGCGAAGAGGACTGAAGCTTTCTTT	TRBJ1-1	-	-	15	TRBV13
CASVTSVSSNEQFF	TGTGCCAGCGTTACTAGCGTATCCTCCAATGAGCAGTTCTTC	TRBJ2-1	TRBD2	-	14	TRBV6-1
CASSPGTVNNSPLHF	TGCGCCAGCAGCCCAGGGACAGTCAATAATTCACCCCTCCACTTT	TRBJ1-6	TRBD1	-	15	TRBV4-1
CASSIQGAGTQYF	TGTGCCAGTAGTATTCAGGGAGCGGGAACCCAGTACTTC	TRBJ2-5	TRBD2	-	13	TRBV19
CASSQGSSQPQHF	TGTGCCAGCAGTCAGGGATCAAGTCAGCCCCAGCATTTT	TRBJ1-5	-	-	13	TRBV28
CASRGTSGIEQFF	TGCGCCAGCAGAGGGACTAGCGGGATTGAGCAGTTCTTC	TRBJ2-1	TRBD2	once	13	TRBV5-1
CASSFEDSGANVLTF	TGTGCCAGCAGCTTTGAGGACTCTGGGGCCAACGTCCTGACTTTC	TRBJ2-6	-	-	15	TRBV5-6
CASSRTSGSYNEQFF	TGTGCCAGCAGCCGAACTAGCGGGAGCTACAATGAGCAGTTCTTC	TRBJ2-1	TRBD2	-	15	TRBV7-2
CASNRAGTRDNEQFF	TGCGCCAGCAACAGGGCCGGGACTAGAGACAATGAGCAGTTCTTC	TRBJ2-1	TRBD2	-	15	TRBV5-1
CASSPPLAGSYEQYF	TGTGCCAGCAGTCCCCCGCTAGCCGGGTCCTACGAGCAGTACTTC	TRBJ2-7	-	-	15	TRBV28
CASSLQRNQPQHF	TGTGCCAGCAGTTTACAGCGGAATCAGCCCCAGCATTTT	TRBJ1-5	-	-	13	TRBV27
CASGRRGWGGHEQYF	TGTGCTAGTGGCCGGAGGGGCTGGGGGGGGCACGAGCAGTACTTC	TRBJ2-7	-	-	15	TRBV12-5
CASSHHTGIHEQYF	TGTGCCAGCAGCCACCACACAGGGATCCACGAGCAGTACTTC	TRBJ2-7	-	-	14	TRBV11-2
CASSPLREFNEQFF	TGTGCCAGCAGCCCCCTCCGGGAGTTTAATGAGCAGTTCTTC	TRBJ2-1	-	-	14	TRBV11-2
CASSYRTGMSWAEAFF	TGTGCCAGTAGTTACCGGACAGGGATGAGTTGGGCTGAAGCTTTCTTT	TRBJ1-1	TRBD1	few	16	TRBV19
CACSSGSYNEQFF	TGTGCCTGCTCTAGCGGGAGCTACAATGAGCAGTTCTTC	TRBJ2-1	TRBD2	few	13	TRBV30
CASSQRERDEQYF	TGTGCCAGCTCACAGCGGGAGCGCGACGAGCAGTACTTC	TRBJ2-7	TRBD2	-	13	TRBV27
CASSNLTGWTSGRQETQYF	TGCGCCAGCAGTAATCTGACGGGCTGGACTAGCGGTAGACAAGAGACCCAGTACTTC	TRBJ2-5	TRBD2	-	19	TRBV10-1
CASSSLPPDRATGNTIYF	TGTGCCAGCAGTTCCCTCCCCCCCGACAGGGCGACTGGAAACACCATATATTTT	TRBJ1-3	TRBD1	-	18	TRBV27
CASSLKNPRDEQYF	TGTGCCAGCAGCTTAAAGAACCCGAGGGACGAGCAGTACTTC	TRBJ2-7	-	few	14	TRBV7-9
CASSSPPRTLDEKLFF	TGTGCCAGCAGTTCACCTCCGAGGACACTTGATGAAAAACTGTTTTTT	TRBJ1-4	-	-	16	TRBV6-5
CASSWGTGEWTEAFF	TGTGCCAGCAGCTGGGGGACAGGGGAATGGACTGAAGCTTTCTTT	TRBJ1-1	TRBD1	-	15	TRBV7-9
CASSLERLGLSYNEQFF	TGTGCCAGCAGCTTGGAGAGGCTGGGACTGTCCTACAATGAGCAGTTCTTC	TRBJ2-1	-	-	17	TRBV5-6
CASRKQGQGLFGANVLTF	TGTGCCAGCAGAAAACAGGGACAGGGGCTTTTTGGGGCCAACGTCCTGACTTTC	TRBJ2-6	TRBD1	-	18	TRBV28
CASSPGLAGIDTQYF	TGTGCCAGCAGCCCAGGACTAGCGGGAATAGATACGCAGTATTTT	TRBJ2-3	TRBD2	-	15	TRBV11-3
CASSYRGTYEQYF	TGTGCCAGCAGCTACAGGGGGACCTACGAGCAGTACTTC	TRBJ2-7	TRBD1	few	13	TRBV6-1
CASSEGTSGPTDTQYF	TGTGCCAGCAGTGAGGGGACTAGCGGCCCCACAGATACGCAGTATTTT	TRBJ2-3	TRBD2	few	16	TRBV2
CAWSLNSPLHF	TGTGCCTGGAGTCTAAATTCACCCCTCCACTTT	TRBJ1-6	-	-	11	TRBV30
CASSGTGVQETQYF	TGTGCCAGCAGTGGGACAGGAGTCCAAGAGACCCAGTACTTC	TRBJ2-5	TRBD1	once	14	TRBV6-1
CATSRDQASYEQYF	TGTGCCACCAGCAGAGATCAGGCTTCCTACGAGCAGTACTTC	TRBJ2-7	-	-	14	TRBV15
CASSPLGGAYTGELFF	TGTGCCAGCAGCCCCCTCGGGGGGGCGTACACCGGGGAGCTGTTTTTT	TRBJ2-2	TRBD2	-	16	TRBV9
CASSPSGRAETQYF	TGTGCCAGCAGCCCTAGCGGGAGGGCGGAGACCCAGTACTTC	TRBJ2-5	TRBD2	few	14	TRBV11-2
CASSEAEEGRSPLHF	TGTGCCAGCAGTGAAGCGGAGGAGGGACGGTCACCCCTCCACTTT	TRBJ1-6	-	few	15	TRBV6-1
CSVATGQGSYEQYF	TGCAGCGTGGCTACGGGACAGGGAAGCTACGAGCAGTACTTC	TRBJ2-7	TRBD1	-	14	TRBV29-1
CASRPGQANIQYF	TGTGCCAGCAGACCGGGACAGGCAAACATTCAGTACTTC	TRBJ2-4	-	once	13	TRBV21-1
CASSFDRTYEQYF	TGCGCCAGCAGCTTTGACAGGACCTACGAGCAGTACTTC	TRBJ2-7	-	-	13	TRBV5-1
CASSQEEITEAFF	TGCGCCAGCAGCCAAGAAGAGATCACTGAAGCTTTCTTT	TRBJ1-1	-	-	13	TRBV4-3
CASREDRDHGYTF	TGTGCCAGCAGGGAGGACAGGGACCATGGCTACACCTTC	TRBJ1-2	TRBD1	-	13	TRBV2